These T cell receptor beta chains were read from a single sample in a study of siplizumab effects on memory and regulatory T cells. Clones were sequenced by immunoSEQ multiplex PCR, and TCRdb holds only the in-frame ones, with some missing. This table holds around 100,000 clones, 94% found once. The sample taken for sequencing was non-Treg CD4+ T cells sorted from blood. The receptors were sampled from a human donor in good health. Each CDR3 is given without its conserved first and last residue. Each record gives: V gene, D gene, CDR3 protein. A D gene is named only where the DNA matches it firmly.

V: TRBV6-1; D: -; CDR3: ASTRDTEAF
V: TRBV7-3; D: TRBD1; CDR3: ASSLGTGGGYT
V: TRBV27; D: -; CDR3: ASSISPGSLNTEAF
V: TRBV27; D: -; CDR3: ASTTGGWQETQY
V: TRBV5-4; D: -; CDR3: ASSGGLPGANVLT
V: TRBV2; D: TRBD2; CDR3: ASRLAGSTDTQY
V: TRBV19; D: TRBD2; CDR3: ASSIFGSMALAGDPEYEQY
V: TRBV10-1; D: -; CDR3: ASSESGRISDTEAF
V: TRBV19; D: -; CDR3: ASSSTDYSGNTIY
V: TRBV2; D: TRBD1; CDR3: ASSSGGTGAF
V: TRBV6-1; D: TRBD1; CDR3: ASSERRAGGSTNEKLF
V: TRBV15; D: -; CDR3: ATSREGAGTPYEQY
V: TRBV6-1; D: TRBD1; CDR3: ASSEMTGWNQPQH
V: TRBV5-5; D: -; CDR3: ASSLQGGDIQY
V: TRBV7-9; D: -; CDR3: ASSQSASSGNTIY
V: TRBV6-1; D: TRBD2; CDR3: ASKASGTNEQF
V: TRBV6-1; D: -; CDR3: ASSEAAQGFGGYT
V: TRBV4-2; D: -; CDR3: ASSQELTRSNQPQH
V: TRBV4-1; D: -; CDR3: ASSQVDMGGANVLT
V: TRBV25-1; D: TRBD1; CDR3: ASSSHQQGLPGANVLT
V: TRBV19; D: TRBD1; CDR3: ASSDRVMDTQY
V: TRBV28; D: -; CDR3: ASSVGGGGETQY
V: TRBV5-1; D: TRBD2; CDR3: ASSSTTSGGTGELF